One sample yielded the 15 T cell receptor beta chains listed below, sequenced in a study of blood T cell repertoires in COVID-19 (dated by TCRdb to between 2020 and 2021). The receptor library was made with the immunoSEQ multiplex PCR assay. This is the immuneACCESS table as TCRdb keeps it, with only in-frame sequences that have V and J called. A part of the clones is gone; compared with another copy, unresolved V genes explain less than half, and the rest is unexplained. Here the sample has some 100,000 clones; approximately 90% occur a single time. The top ten clonotypes cover approximately 4.8% of the sample. The sequencing input was peripheral blood. These receptors all stem from a woman older than 75 with active COVID-19.

This clone was found a few times. This chain joins TRBV18 and TRBJ2-7; TRBD2 agrees at 11 bases. CDR3 length equals 16 residues. With V trimmed by 3 bases and J by 3 bases, 7 bases remained unmatched. In germline, CDR1 is KGHSH, CDR2 LQKENI. The CDR3 here is CASSPPGTSGFYEQYF. CDR3 bases: TGTGCCAGCTCACCCCCCGGGACTAGCGGCTTCTACGAGCAGTACTTC.

Concerning this clone: Other nucleotide sequences from this sample produce the same CDR3. The CDR3 region is CASSPRGSSYNEQFF. The CDR3 nucleotides read TGTGCCAGCAGCCCCCGGGGGAGCTCCTACAATGAGCAGTTCTTC. V usage is TRBV3-1 (or the pseudogene TRBV3-2) and J usage is TRBJ2-1, with D possibly matching TRBD2 (6 bases). Germline assignment: CDR1 LGHDT and CDR2 YNNKEL (reference sequence). Trimming removed 4 bases at V and 0 bases at J, with 10 bases between. This CDR3 is built from 15 residues.

J is TRBJ2-2 and V is TRBV7-3; perhaps TRBD2 as D (6 bases). The CDR3 runs to 18 residues. The V gene lost 1 base and the J gene lost 3 bases, with 18 bases spanning the gap. Germline CDR1 is SGHTA and CDR2 is FQGTGA. CDR3 coding DNA: TGTGCCAGCAGCTTAAGTGGGACTGTCAGTACGTACACCGGGGAGCTGTTTTTT. As protein: CASSLSGTVSTYTGELFF.

This clone was counted once. The genes are TRBV28 and TRBJ2-3; no definite D call. V was pared by 3 bases and J by 6 bases, with 13 bases between. The CDR3 spans 14 residues. Per germline, CDR1 MDHEN and CDR2 SYDVKM. In DNA, the CDR3 is TGTGCCAGCAGTTTGCCCTTTAGCAAGGATACGCAGTATTTT. Its protein is CASSLPFSKDTQYF.

The genes are TRBV2 and TRBJ1-1, with TRBD1 as a possible D gene (6 bases). V shed 2 bases and J shed 0 bases, with 16 bases lying between them. The CDR3 loop spans 17 amino acids. Germline CDR1 and CDR2: SNHLY and FYNNEI. The CDR3 spells CASSENLNRVMNTEAFF. CDR3 DNA: TGTGCCAGCAGTGAAAACCTCAACAGGGTGATGAACACTGAAGCTTTCTTT.

This clone was observed once. This chain connects TRBV5-1 to TRBJ1-2; D unclear. The CDR3 is made up of 13 amino acids. V was trimmed by 4 bases and J by 3 bases, leaving 10 bases between them. Germline loops: CDR1 SGHRS, CDR2 YFSETQ. This CDR3 is CASSLDGDYGYTF. The CDR3 DNA sequence: TGCGCCAGCAGCCTGGACGGAGACTATGGCTACACCTTC. Complete variable domain (other parts from reference TRBV5-1 and TRBJ1-2): KAGVTQTPRYLIKTRGQQVTLSCSPISGHRSVSWYQQTPGQGLQFLFEYFSETQRNKGNFPGRFSGRQFSNSRSEMNVSTLELGDSALYLCASSLDGDYGYTFGSGTRLTVV.

The CDR3 DNA follows: TGTGCCAGCACCGAAACCGGGACAGGGATCAATGAGCAGTTCTTC. The encoded protein is CASTETGTGINEQFF. This chain uses TRBV5-6 with TRBJ2-1; 9 bases align to TRBD1. The CDR3 loop spans 15 amino acids. The V and J ends lost 6 bases and 6 bases, in that order; junction bases with no gene match: 10. CDR1 and CDR2 (germline): SGHDT, YYEEEE.

This chain uses TRBV5-5 with TRBJ1-5; D gene unclear. The CDR3 is 13 amino acids. CDR1 is SGHKS and CDR2 is YYEKEE in the germline V gene (reference sequence). Trimming stripped 2 bases from V and 9 bases from J, with 12 bases between. In DNA form, the CDR3 reads TGTGCCAGCAGCTTCGTTTCGGAGCGGCCCCAGCATTTT. It translates to CASSFVSERPQHF.

V gene TRBV28 combines with J gene TRBJ2-3; D may be TRBD2 (6 bases). CDR3 length: 17 amino acids. From germline, CDR1 is MDHEN and CDR2 SYDVKM. V lost 3 bases and J 3 bases, leaving 19 bases between the germline ends. As DNA, the CDR3 is TGTGCCAGCAGTTTCCGGCCTAGCGCGGGGTCTACAGATACGCAGTATTTT. Its translation: CASSFRPSAGSTDTQYF.

The rearrangement uses TRBV5-1 and TRBJ1-2, with D possibly TRBD1 on 6 matching bases. The CDR3 sequence is 14 residues long. V gave up 5 bases and J gave up 4 bases, with 15 bases separating them. Germline CDR1 and CDR2: SGHRS and YFSETQ. In nucleotides, the CDR3 is TGCGCCAGCAGGCCGCAGGGGAGTGGCTATGGCTACACCTTC. It is translated as CASRPQGSGYGYTF.

The CDR3 is CASSKSSLAGLEETQYF. The CDR3 region has the DNA TGTGCCAGCAGCAAGAGCAGCCTAGCGGGATTGGAGGAGACCCAGTACTTC. V usage is TRBV21-1 and J usage is TRBJ2-5; TRBD2, the table's D call, was not compared with the DNA. TRBV21-1 is a listed pseudogene. This CDR3 has 17 amino acids.

J is TRBJ2-3 and V is TRBV5-1, with 11 bases fitting TRBD2. The trim removed 5 bases at V and 3 bases at J, leaving 8 bases unmatched. The V gene's germline CDR1 is SGHRS and CDR2 YFSETQ. This CDR3 is 16 amino acids long. CDR3 sequence: CASRPTSGSGTDTQYF. CDR3 nucleotides: TGCGCCAGCAGACCTACTAGCGGGAGCGGGACAGATACGCAGTATTTT.

The chain couples TRBV15 to TRBJ2-1; no definite D call. Looked up from germline, CDR1 is LNHNV and CDR2 is YYDKDF (reference sequence). Deletions cut 2 bases from V and 0 bases from J, with 14 bases between. The CDR3 spans 17 residues. In DNA form, the CDR3 reads TGTGCCACCAGCAGAAGGCCTTATCGGAGCTCCTACAATGAGCAGTTCTTC. Protein sequence: CATSRRPYRSSYNEQFF.

This chain uses TRBV9 with TRBJ1-1; 7 bases fit TRBD1. V shed 3 bases and J 2 bases; nucleotides not matched to a gene: 7. The V gene's germline CDR1 is SGDLS and CDR2 YYNGEE. There are 15 residues in the CDR3. The CDR3 protein is CASSGYRGLNTEAFF. The CDR3 nucleotides are TGTGCCAGCAGCGGTTACAGGGGATTAAACACTGAAGCTTTCTTT.

This chain connects TRBV4-2 to TRBJ2-5, with 8 positions matching TRBD2. J lost 0 bases, V lost 4 bases, and 10 bases had no gene match. Germline V gene sequence: CDR1 LGHNA, CDR2 YNFKEQ. CDR3 size: 17 residues. CDR3 in DNA: TGTGCCAGCAGCCCCACGGAGGCTAGCGGGTACCAAGAGACCCAGTACTTC. This codes for CASSPTEASGYQETQYF.